The 10 T cell receptor beta chains below come from one sample, sequenced in a study of OX40 agonist ivuxolimab in advanced cancers. TCRdb's table, derived via immunoSEQ multiplex PCR, lists solely in-frame clones and lacks some. The sample consists of 53,000 or so clones, approximately 84% of them appearing once. The material was CD4+ or CD8+ T cells sorted from blood, obtained in a trial of the OX40 agonist ivuxolimab. The receptors were gathered from an adult with an advanced solid tumor such as melanoma, head and neck, liver or kidney cancer.

The J gene is TRBJ2-5, the V gene TRBV19; 9 bases are shared with TRBD2. With V trimmed by 1 base and J by 5 bases, 8 bases remained unmatched. CDR1 and CDR2 from the germline V gene are LNHDA and SQIVND (reference sequence). There are 16 residues in the CDR3. The CDR3 is CASSIGGSGSGETQYF. The CDR3 DNA reads as TGTGCCAGTAGTATAGGTGGTAGCGGGAGTGGGGAGACCCAGTACTTC.

The rearrangement joins TRBV19 to TRBJ2-5, with 13 bases lining up with TRBD2. Trimming took 5 bases from V and 2 from J; bases not matched to a gene: 5. The germline V gene encodes CDR1 LNHDA and CDR2 SQIVND (reference sequence). This CDR3 is 16 amino acids long. The CDR3 DNA sequence: TGTGCCAGTAGTGTACTAGCGGGAGGGGAACAAGAGACCCAGTACTTC. It specifies CASSVLAGGEQETQYF.

This chain uses TRBV10-2 with TRBJ2-3; D is ambiguous. Trimming pared 3 bases from V and 2 bases from J, leaving 12 bases between. The CDR3 runs to 15 residues. Per the germline V gene, CDR1 is WSHSY and CDR2 is SAAADI. The CDR3 DNA follows: TGCGCCAGCAGTGACAGCAGGAGAAACACAGATACGCAGTATTTT. It codes for CASSDSRRNTDTQYF.

This clone was seen a handful of times. The chain recombines TRBV5-1 with TRBJ2-7; 7 bases align to TRBD2. Germline-derived CDR1 and CDR2 are SGHRS and YFSETQ. J lost 0 bases, V lost 4 bases, and 7 bases had no gene match. The CDR3 sequence is 15 residues long. CDR3 amino acids: CASSDGAGFSYEQYF. CDR3 bases: TGCGCCAGCAGCGATGGAGCGGGGTTCTCCTACGAGCAGTACTTC.

This clone was observed a single time. The rearrangement uses TRBV19 and TRBJ2-1, with D possibly being TRBD2 (6 bases). The CDR3 extends over 16 amino acids. Germline V gene sequence: CDR1 LNHDA, CDR2 SQIVND (reference sequence). Trimming took off 1 base at V and 9 bases at J, with 19 bases between the two ends. The CDR3 here is CASSIGVRAGQAEQFF. In DNA, the CDR3 is TGTGCCAGTAGTATAGGTGTCCGGGCGGGGCAGGCTGAGCAGTTCTTC. Full variable domain (missing parts from reference TRBV19 and TRBJ2-1): DGGITQSPKYLFRKEGQNVTLSCEQNLNHDAMYWYRQDPGQGLRLIYYSQIVNDFQKGDIAEGYSVSREKKESFPLTVTSAQKNPTAFYLCASSIGVRAGQAEQFFGPGTRLTVL.

The chain joins TRBV19 to TRBJ2-3; 8 bases line up with TRBD1. The CDR3 contains 15 residues. V dropped 4 bases and J dropped 0; count of bases not matched to a gene: 3. Germline lookup yields CDR1 LNHDA and CDR2 SQIVND (reference sequence). In DNA form, the CDR3 reads TGTGCCAGTAGTACGGACAGGGTGAGCACAGATACGCAGTATTTT. Its translation: CASSTDRVSTDTQYF.

This clone showed up just a few times. The CDR3 reads CASSMTGLYDEQYF. CDR3 in DNA: TGTGCCAGTAGTATGACAGGGCTCTATGACGAGCAGTACTTC. The chain uses TRBV19 and TRBJ2-7, with 7 positions matching TRBD1. This CDR3 spans 14 amino acids. CDR1 LNHDA and CDR2 SQIVND come from the germline V gene (reference sequence). The V gene end was trimmed by 3 bases and the J gene end by 5 bases; junction bases not matched to a gene: 7.

J is TRBJ2-7 and V is TRBV6-1; D possibly uses TRBD1 or TRBD2 (5 bases each). This CDR3 is built from 15 residues. Germline V lookup: CDR1 MNHNS, CDR2 SASEGT. The V end lost 0 bases, the J end lost 3 bases, and 12 bases lay between the germline ends. In nucleotides, the CDR3 is TGTGCCAGCAGTGAAGCCAGGGTACGGGGCTACGAGCAGTACTTC. The encoded protein is CASSEARVRGYEQYF.

V is TRBV7-8 and J is TRBJ2-3, with D unclear. CDR1 and CDR2 (germline): SGHVS, FQNEAQ. Trimming took 4 bases from V and 7 from J, leaving 6 bases between them. CDR3 length equals 11 residues. The chain's CDR3 is CASSYSNTQYF. The CDR3 DNA reads as TGTGCCAGCAGCTATTCAAATACGCAGTATTTT.

The rearrangement links TRBV10-3 to TRBJ1-1, with 7 positions matching TRBD1. V shed 3 bases and J 1 base; nucleotides not matched to a gene: 8. CDR3 length: 16 residues. CDR1 ENHRY and CDR2 SYGVKD come from the germline V gene. CDR3 coding DNA: TGTGCCATCAGTGACCCCAGGGGGTTCGGGAACACTGAAGCTTTCTTT. The encoded protein is CAISDPRGFGNTEAFF.